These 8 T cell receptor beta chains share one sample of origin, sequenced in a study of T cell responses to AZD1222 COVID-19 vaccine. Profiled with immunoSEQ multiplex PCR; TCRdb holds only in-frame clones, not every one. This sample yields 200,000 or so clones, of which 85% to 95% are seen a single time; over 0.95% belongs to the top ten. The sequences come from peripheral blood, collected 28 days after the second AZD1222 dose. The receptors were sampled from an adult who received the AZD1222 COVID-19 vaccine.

This CDR3 reads CATSRTTGWGGNQPQHF. CDR3 in DNA: TGTGCCACCAGCAGGACTACTGGGTGGGGCGGCAATCAGCCCCAGCATTTT. The chain recombines TRBV15 with TRBJ1-5; D may be TRBD1 (5 bases). There are 17 residues in the CDR3. Germline values: CDR1 LNHNV, CDR2 YYDKDF (reference sequence). Trimming took 3 bases from V and 2 from J, leaving 17 bases between them.

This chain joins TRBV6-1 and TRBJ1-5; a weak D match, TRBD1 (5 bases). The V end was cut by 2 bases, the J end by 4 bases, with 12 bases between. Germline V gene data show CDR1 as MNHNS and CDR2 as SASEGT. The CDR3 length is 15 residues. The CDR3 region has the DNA TGTGCCAGCAGTGAAATAAGGAGGGGTAATCAGCCCCAGCATTTT. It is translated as CASSEIRRGNQPQHF.

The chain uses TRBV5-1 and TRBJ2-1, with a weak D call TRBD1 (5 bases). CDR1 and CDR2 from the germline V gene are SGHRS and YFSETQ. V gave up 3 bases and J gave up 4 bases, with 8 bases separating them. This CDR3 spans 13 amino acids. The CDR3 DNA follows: TGCGCCAGCAGCTCACAGGATTACAATGAGCAGTTCTTC. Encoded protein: CASSSQDYNEQFF.

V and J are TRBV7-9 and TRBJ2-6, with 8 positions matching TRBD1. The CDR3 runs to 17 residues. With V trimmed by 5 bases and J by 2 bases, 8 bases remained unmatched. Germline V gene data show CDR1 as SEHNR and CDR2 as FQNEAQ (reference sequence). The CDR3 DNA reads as TGTGCCAGCAGCCGTCACAGGGGGATGACTGGGGCCAACGTCCTGACTTTC. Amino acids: CASSRHRGMTGANVLTF.

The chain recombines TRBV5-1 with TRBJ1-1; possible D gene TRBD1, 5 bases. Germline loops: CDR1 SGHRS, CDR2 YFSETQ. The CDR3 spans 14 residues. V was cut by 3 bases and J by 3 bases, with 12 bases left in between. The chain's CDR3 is CASSSQRGDTEAFF. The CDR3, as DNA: TGCGCCAGCAGCTCCCAGCGGGGCGACACTGAAGCTTTCTTT.

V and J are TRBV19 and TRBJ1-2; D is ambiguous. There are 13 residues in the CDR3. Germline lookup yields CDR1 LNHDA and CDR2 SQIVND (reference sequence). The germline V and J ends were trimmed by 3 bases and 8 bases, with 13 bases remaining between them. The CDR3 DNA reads TGTGCCAGTAGTATCGCGGTGGGCAGCGGCTACACCTTC. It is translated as CASSIAVGSGYTF.

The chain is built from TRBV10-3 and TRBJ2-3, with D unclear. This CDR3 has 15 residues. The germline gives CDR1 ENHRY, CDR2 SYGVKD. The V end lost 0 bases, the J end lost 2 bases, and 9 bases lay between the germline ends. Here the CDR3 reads CAISESRSPTDTQYF. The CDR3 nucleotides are TGTGCCATCAGTGAGTCCAGGAGCCCCACAGATACGCAGTATTTT.

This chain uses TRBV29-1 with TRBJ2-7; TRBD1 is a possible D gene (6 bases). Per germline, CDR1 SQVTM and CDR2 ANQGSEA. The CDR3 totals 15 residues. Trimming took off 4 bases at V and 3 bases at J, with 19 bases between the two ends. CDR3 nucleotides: TGCAGCGTTGTTTTGGTCAGGGGTAATAGCTACGAGCAGTACTTC. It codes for CSVVLVRGNSYEQYF.